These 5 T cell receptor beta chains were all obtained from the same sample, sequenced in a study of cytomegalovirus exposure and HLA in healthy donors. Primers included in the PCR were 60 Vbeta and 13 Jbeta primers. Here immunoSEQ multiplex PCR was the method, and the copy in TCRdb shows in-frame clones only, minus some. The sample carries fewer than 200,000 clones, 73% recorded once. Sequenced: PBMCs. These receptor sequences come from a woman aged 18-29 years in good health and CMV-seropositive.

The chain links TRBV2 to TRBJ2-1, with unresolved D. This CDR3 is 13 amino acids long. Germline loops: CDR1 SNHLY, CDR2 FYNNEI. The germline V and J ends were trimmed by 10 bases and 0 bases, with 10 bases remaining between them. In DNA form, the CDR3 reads TGTGCCACGGCTCGGAGCTCCTACAATGAGCAGTTCTTC. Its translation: CATARSSYNEQFF. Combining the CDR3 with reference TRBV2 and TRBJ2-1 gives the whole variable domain EPEVTQTPSHQVTQMGQEVILRCVPISNHLYFYWYRQILGQKVEFLVSFYNNEISEKSEIFDDQFSVERPDGSNFTLKIRSTKLEDSAMYFCATARSSYNEQFFGPGTRLTVL.

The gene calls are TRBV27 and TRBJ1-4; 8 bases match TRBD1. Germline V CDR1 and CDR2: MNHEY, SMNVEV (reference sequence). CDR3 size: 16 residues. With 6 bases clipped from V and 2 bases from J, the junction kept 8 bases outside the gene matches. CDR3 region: CASRRGQAITNEKLFF. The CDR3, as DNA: TGTGCCAGCAGGCGGGGACAGGCTATCACTAATGAAAAACTGTTTTTT. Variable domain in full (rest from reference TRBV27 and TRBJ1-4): EAQVTQNPRYLITVTGKKLTVTCSQNMNHEYMSWYRQDPGLGLRQIYYSMNVEVTDKGDVPEGYKVSRKEKRNFPLILESPSPNQTSLYFCASRRGQAITNEKLFFGSGTQLSVL.

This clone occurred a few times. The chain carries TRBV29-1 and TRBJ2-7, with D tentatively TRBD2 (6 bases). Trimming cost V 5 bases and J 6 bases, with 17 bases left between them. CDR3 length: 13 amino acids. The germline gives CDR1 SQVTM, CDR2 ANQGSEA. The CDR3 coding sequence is TGCAGCGTTATTGGGGGAGGTCGCCTCGAGCAGTACTTC. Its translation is CSVIGGGRLEQYF.

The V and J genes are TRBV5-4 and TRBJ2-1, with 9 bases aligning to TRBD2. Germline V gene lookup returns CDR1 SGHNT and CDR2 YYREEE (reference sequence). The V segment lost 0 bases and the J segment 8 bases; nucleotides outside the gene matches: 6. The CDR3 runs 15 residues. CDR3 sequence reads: CASSLVAGGLYEQFF. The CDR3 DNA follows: TGTGCCAGCAGCTTGGTGGCGGGGGGGCTTTATGAGCAGTTCTTC.

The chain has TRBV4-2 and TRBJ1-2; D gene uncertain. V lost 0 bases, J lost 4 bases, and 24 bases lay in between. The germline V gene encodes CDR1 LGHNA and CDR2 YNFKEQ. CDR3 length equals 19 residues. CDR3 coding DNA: TGTGCCAGCAGCCAAGATTCACCGGATCGGGGTCTTAGGAGCTATGGCTACACCTTC. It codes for CASSQDSPDRGLRSYGYTF.